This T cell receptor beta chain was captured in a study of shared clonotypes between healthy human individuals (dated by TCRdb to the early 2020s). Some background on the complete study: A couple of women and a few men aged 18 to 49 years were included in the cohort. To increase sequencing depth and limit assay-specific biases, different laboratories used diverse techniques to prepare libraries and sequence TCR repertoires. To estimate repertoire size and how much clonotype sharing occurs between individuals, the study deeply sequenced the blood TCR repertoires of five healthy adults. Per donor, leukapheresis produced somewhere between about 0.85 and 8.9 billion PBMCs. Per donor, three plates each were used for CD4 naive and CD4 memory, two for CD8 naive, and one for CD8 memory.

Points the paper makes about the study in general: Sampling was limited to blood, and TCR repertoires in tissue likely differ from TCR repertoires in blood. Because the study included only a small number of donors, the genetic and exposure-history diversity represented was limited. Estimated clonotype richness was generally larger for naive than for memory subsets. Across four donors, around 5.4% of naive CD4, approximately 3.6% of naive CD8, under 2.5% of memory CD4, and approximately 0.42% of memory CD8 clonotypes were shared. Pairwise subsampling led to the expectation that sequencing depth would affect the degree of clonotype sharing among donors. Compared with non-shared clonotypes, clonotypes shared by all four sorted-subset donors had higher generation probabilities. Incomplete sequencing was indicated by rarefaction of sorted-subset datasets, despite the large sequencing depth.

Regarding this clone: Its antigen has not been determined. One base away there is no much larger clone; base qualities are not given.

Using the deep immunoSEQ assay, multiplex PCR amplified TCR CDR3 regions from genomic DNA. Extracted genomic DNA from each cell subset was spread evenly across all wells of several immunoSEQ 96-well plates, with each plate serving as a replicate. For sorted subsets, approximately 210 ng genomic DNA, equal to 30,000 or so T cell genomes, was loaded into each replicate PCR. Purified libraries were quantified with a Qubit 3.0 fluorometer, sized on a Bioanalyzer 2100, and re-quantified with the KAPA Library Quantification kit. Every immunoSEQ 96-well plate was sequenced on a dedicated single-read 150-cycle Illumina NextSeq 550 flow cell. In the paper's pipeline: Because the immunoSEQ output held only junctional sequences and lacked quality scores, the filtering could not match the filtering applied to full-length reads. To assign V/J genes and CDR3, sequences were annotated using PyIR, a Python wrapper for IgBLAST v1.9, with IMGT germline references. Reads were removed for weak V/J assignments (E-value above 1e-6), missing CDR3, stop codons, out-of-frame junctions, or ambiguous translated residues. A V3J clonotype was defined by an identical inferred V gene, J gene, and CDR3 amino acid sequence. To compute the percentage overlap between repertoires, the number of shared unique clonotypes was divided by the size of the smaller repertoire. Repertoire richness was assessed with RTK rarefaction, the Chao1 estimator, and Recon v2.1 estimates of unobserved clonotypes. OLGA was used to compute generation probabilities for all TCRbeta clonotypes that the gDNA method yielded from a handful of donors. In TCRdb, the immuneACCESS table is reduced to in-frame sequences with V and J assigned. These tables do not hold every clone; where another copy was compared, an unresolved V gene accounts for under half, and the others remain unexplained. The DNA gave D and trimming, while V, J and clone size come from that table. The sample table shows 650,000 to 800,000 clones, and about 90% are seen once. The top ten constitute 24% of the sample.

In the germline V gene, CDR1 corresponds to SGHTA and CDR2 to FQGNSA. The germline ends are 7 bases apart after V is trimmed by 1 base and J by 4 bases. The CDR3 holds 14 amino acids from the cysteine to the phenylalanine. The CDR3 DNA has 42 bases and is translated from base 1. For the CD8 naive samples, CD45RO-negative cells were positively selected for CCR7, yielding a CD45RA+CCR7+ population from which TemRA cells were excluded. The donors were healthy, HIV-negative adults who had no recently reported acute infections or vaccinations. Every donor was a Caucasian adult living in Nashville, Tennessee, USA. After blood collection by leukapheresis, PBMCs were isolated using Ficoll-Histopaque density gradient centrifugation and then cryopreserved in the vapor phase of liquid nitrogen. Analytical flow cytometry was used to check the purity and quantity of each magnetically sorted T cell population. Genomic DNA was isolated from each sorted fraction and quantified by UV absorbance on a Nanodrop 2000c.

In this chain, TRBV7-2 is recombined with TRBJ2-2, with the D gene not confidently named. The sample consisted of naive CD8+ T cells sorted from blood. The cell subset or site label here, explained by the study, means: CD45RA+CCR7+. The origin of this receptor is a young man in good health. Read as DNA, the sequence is TGTGCCAGCAGCTTAGTATCCCCCACCGGGGAGCTGTTTTTT. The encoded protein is CASSLVSPTGELFF.